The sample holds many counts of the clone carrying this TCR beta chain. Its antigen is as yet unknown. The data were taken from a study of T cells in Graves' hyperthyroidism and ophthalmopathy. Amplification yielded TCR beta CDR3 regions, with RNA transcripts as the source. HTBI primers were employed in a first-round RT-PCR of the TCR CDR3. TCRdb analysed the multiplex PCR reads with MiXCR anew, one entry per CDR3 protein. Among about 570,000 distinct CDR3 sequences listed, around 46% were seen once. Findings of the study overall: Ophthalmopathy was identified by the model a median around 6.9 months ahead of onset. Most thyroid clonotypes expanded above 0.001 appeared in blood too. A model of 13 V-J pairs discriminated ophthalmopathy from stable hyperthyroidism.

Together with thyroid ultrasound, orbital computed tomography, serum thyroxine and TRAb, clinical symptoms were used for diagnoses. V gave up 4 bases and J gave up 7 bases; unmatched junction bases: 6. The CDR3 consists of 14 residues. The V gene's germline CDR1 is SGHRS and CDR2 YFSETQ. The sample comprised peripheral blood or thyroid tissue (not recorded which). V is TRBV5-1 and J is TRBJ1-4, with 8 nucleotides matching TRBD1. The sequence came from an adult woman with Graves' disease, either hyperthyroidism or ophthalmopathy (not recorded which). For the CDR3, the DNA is TGCGCCAGCAGCCAAGGACAGGGCGGTGAAAAACTGTTTTTT. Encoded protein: CASSQGQGGEKLFF.